This T cell receptor beta chain was recovered during a study of PD-L1 blockade in urothelial cancer. Overall study context: Atezolizumab therapy began for patients in the mid-2010s, dosed at 1,200 mg intravenously every 3 weeks. Analyzed time points were 3 weeks (second dose) and 6 weeks after therapy began.

The sample's time point: pretreatment peripheral blood. Patient sample counts ranged from 1 to 8, pretreatment and on-treatment. PCRs each included synthetic TCR analog templates spiked in. The method was immunoSEQ multiplex PCR; TCRdb's version includes in-frame clones alone and lacks a portion of them. Altogether 35,000 or so clones are present, 84% being singletons, with the ten largest covering 15% to 18%. After removal of 2 bases from V and 4 bases from J, the junction contained 6 bases not matched to a gene. CDR3 length: 16 amino acids. The germline gives CDR1 SGHTA, CDR2 FQGNSA. The chain uses TRBV7-2 and TRBJ2-3; 10 nucleotides agree with TRBD2. The clonotype originates from a man in his fifties or sixties with urothelial cancer. Sequencing used PBMCs, obtained around atezolizumab (anti-PD-L1) treatment. The CDR3 region is CASSLTASGSADTQYF. CDR3 sequence (DNA): TGTGCCAGCAGCTTAACGGCTAGCGGGAGTGCAGATACGCAGTATTTT.